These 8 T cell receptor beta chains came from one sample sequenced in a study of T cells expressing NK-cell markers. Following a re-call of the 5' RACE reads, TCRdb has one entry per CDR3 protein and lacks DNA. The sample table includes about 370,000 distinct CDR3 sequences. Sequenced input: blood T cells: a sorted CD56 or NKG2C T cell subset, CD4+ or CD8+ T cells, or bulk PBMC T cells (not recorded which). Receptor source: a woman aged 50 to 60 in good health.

CDR3 amino acids: CSAWLGPLAKNIQYF. The chain couples TRBV20-1 to TRBJ2-4; without DNA, the TCRdb call of TRBD2 cannot be checked. This CDR3 region has 15 residues. Per germline, CDR1 DFQATT and CDR2 SNEGSKA (reference sequence).

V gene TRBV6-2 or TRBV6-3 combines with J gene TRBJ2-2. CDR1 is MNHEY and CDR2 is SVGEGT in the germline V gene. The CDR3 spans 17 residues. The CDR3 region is CASSYPGRRVRTGELFF.

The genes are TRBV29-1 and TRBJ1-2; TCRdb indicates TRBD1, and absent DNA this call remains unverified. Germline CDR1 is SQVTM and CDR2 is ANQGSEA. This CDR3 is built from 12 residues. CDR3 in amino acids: CSVNRGNYGYTF.

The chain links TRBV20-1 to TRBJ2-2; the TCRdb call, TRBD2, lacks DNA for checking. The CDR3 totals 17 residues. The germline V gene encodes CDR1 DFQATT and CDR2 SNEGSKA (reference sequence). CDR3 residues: CSARVMASGRRSGELFF.

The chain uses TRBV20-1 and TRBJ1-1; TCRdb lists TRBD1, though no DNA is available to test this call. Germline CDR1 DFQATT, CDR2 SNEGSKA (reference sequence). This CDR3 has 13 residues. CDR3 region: CSARDAGNGEAFF.

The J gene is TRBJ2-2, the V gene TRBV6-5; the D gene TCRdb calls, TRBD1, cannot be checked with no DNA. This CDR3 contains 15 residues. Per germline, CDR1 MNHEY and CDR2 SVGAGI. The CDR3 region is CASRTLQGPTGELFF.

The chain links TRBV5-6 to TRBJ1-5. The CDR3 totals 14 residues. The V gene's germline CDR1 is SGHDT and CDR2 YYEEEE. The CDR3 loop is CASSVLRRDQPQHF.

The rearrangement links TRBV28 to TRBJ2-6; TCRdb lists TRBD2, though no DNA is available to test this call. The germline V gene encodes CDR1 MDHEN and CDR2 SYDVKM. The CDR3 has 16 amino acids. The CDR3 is CASSSPGSTGANVLTF.